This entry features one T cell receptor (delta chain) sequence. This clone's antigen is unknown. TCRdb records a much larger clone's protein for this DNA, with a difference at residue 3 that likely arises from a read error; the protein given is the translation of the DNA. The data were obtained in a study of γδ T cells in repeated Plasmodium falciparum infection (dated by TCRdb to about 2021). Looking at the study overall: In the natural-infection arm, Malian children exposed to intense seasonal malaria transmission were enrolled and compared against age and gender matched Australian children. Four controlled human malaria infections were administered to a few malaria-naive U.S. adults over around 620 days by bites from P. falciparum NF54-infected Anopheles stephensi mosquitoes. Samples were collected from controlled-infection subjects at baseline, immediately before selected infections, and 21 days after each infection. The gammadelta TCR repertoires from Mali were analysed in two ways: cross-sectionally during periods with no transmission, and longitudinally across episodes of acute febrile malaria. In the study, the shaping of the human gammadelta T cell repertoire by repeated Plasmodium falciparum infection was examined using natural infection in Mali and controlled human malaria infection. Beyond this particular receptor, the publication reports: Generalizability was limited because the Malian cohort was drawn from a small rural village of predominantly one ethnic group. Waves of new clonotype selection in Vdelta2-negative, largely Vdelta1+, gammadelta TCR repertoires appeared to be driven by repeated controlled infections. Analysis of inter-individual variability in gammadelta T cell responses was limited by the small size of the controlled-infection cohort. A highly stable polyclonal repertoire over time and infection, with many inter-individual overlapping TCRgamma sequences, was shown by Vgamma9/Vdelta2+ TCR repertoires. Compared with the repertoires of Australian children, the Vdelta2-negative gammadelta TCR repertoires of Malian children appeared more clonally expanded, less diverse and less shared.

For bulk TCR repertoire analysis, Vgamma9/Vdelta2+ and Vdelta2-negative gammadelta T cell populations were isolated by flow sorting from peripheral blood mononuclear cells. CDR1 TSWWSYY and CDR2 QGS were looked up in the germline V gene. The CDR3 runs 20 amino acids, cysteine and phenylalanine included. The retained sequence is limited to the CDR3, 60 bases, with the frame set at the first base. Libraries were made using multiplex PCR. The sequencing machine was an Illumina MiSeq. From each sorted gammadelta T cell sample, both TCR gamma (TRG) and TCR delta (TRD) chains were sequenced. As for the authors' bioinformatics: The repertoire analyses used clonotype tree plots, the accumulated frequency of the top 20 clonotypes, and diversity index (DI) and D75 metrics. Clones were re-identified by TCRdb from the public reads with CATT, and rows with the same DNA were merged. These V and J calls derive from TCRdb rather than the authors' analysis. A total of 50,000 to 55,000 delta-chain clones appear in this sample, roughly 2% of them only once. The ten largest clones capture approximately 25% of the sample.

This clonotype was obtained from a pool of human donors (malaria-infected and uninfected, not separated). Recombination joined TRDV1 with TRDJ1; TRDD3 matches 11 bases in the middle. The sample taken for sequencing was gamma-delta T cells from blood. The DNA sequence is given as TGTGCTTTTGGGGAATCCTCCTACGTCTGGGGGATACCGGGAGGCGATAAACTCATCTTT. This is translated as CAFGESSYVWGIPGGDKLIF.